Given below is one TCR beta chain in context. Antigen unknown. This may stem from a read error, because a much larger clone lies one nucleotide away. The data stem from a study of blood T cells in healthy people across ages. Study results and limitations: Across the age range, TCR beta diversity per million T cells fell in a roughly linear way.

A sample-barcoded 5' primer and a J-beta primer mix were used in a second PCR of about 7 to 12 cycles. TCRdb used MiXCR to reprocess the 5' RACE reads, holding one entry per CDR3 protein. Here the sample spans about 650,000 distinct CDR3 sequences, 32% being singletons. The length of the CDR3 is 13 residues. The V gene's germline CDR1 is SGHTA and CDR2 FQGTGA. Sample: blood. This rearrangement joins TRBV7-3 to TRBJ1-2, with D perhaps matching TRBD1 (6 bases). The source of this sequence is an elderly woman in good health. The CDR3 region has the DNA TGTGCCAGCAGCCCAGGGGTCAACTGTGGCTACACCTTC. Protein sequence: CASSPGVNCGYTF.